The entry below describes one TCR beta chain. What antigen it recognizes has not been identified. Per-nucleotide qualities are absent, and no much larger clonotype sits a single base away. The multiplex PCR used 52 forward TRBV primers and 13 reverse TRBJ primers, with assay-based and computational corrections for amplification bias. Within the immunoSEQ assay, multiplex PCR amplified rearranged TRB loci from genomic DNA. An Illumina HiSeq platform was used to sequence the TRB amplicons. The original pipeline was this. Custom algorithms error-filtered the raw sequences and aligned the raw sequences to reference gene sequences, after which the immunoSEQ online tools were used for analysis. Frequencies of productive and nonproductive TRB rearrangements were evaluated among both unique and total sequences. For TRB CDR3 positions 6 and 7, hydrophobicity together with amino acid composition served as the basis for assessing self-reactivity potential. Prism software was used to run t tests, Mann-Whitney tests or two-way ANOVA for comparisons between groups. In TCRdb, the immuneACCESS table is reduced to in-frame sequences with V and J assigned. These tables do not hold every clone; where another copy was compared, an unresolved V gene accounts for under half, and the others remain unexplained. The V and J calls and the clone size are those of that table, but D and trimming were determined from the DNA. This sample gives about 28,000 clones in total; under 95% of them show up just once. Together, the top ten hold 1.5% to 1.7% of the sample.

Including cysteine and phenylalanine, the CDR3 has 17 amino acids. The CDR3 DNA has 51 bases and is translated from base 1. V loses 7 bases of germline sequence and J loses 1 base, and the interval between the two ends is 22 bases. Looking up the germline V gene yields CDR1 SNHLY and CDR2 FYNNEI. The sample originates from a study of regulatory T cells (dated by TCRdb to 2017 to 2018). Some background on the complete study: T-cell receptor beta repertoires of sorted regulatory, conventional CD4+ and CD8+ T cells were compared between CD3G-deficient patients and healthy controls. Findings and caveats that apply to the study as a whole: In patients, repertoires had restricted unique TRB V-J pairs and skewed V and J gene usage, with regulatory T cells showing the most marked changes. Enrichment for hydrophobic residues at CDR3 positions 6 and 7 was found in conventional CD4+ T cells from CD3G-deficient patients, suggesting more self-reactive specificities.

Evidence of autoimmunity was present in all CD3G-deficient patients, and the autoimmunity was more severe in two of the patients. At testing, patients were between 2 and 39 years old and showed lower naive and higher memory CD4+ and CD8+ T-cell proportions. CD4+ cells were FACS-sorted into CD25-high CD127-low regulatory T cells and CD25-low CD127-high conventional CD4+ T cells. Six individuals with CD3G deficiency were included in the patient group. An international network of physicians spanning the United States, Europe and Asia provided the patient samples and clinical data. Ficoll density separation was used to isolate peripheral blood mononuclear cells.

This TCR was recovered from a person aged 18-35 years with CD3G deficiency. The sequencing sample was made of conventional CD4+ T cells sorted from blood. The chain joins TRBV2 to TRBJ1-2; no confident D gene assignment can be made. The CDR3 has the sequence CASNRDLSGGFNYGYTF. The DNA sequence is TGTGCCAGCAACAGAGATTTGAGTGGAGGGTTTAACTATGGCTACACCTTC.